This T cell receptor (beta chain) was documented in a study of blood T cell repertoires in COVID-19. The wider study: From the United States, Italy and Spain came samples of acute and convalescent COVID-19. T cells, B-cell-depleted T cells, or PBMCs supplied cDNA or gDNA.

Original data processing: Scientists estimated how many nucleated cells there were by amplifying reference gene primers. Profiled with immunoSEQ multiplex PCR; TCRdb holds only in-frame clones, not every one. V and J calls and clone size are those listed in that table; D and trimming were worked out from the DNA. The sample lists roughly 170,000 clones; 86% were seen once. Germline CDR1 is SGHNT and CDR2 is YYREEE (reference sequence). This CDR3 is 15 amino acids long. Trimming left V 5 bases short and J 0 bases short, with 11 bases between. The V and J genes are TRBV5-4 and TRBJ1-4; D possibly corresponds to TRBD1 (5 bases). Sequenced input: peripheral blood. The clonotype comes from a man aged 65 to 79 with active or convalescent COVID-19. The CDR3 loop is CASRRTPATNEKLFF. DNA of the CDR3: TGTGCCAGCAGAAGGACACCCGCAACTAATGAAAAACTGTTTTTT.